The 30 T cell receptor beta chains given below trace back to one sample, sequenced in a study of cytomegalovirus exposure and HLA in healthy donors. PCR was performed using 60 Vbeta and 13 Jbeta primers. Only in-frame clones appear in the TCRdb table, and some are missing; sequencing was by immunoSEQ multiplex PCR. The sample lists some 99,000 clones, around 73% occurring once. Source material: PBMCs. Every receptor here comes from a female donor in good health and CMV-seronegative.

The rearrangement joins TRBV9 to TRBJ2-1; 9 bases line up with TRBD2. Germline V CDR1 and CDR2: SGDLS, YYNGEE. The V and J ends lost 0 bases and 7 bases, in that order; junction bases with no gene match: 14. CDR3 length: 18 residues. The CDR3 DNA reads as TGTGCCAGCAGCGTAGGTGGACAAGGGGCGGGGGGGTTGAATGAGCAGTTCTTC. Protein: CASSVGGQGAGGLNEQFF.

The chain uses TRBV7-2 and TRBJ2-1; TRBD1 is a possible D gene (6 bases). CDR3 length: 14 residues. The germline CDR1 and CDR2 sequences are SGHTA and FQGNSA. V lost 8 bases and J 0 bases, leaving 11 bases between the germline ends. DNA for the CDR3: TGTGCCAGCGGGGGCTCTAGCTCCTACAATGAGCAGTTCTTC. Protein sequence: CASGGSSSYNEQFF.

The chain employs TRBV19 and TRBJ2-1, with 10 bases aligning to TRBD2. Germline V lookup: CDR1 LNHDA, CDR2 SQIVND (reference sequence). The CDR3 sequence is 17 residues long. V was pared by 7 bases and J by 9 bases, with 18 bases of the junction left unmatched. CDR3 sequence: CASTGASGSVIIREQFF. CDR3 bases: TGTGCCAGTACGGGGGCTAGCGGGAGTGTAATCATACGTGAGCAGTTCTTC.

This clone was seen a few times. The chain joins TRBV13 to TRBJ1-1; D is possibly TRBD1 (6 bases). The CDR3 sequence is 13 residues long. Trimming removed 4 bases from V and 10 bases from J, with 16 bases in between. Germline V gene data show CDR1 as PRHDT and CDR2 as FYEKMQ (reference sequence). The CDR3 spells CASSSTRGPGAFF. The CDR3 DNA reads as TGTGCCAGCAGCTCCACCAGGGGTCCGGGAGCTTTCTTT.

This sequence joins TRBV28 and TRBJ2-2, with TRBD2 identical over 7 bases. This CDR3 is 17 amino acids long. Unmatched junction bases numbered 12, after V lost 3 bases and J lost 5 bases. Per germline, CDR1 MDHEN and CDR2 SYDVKM. CDR3 sequence (DNA): TGTGCCAGCAGTTTGGCCGGGCAGCGGGGTGGGACCGGGGAGCTGTTTTTT. It yields the protein CASSLAGQRGGTGELFF.

This chain joins TRBV18 and TRBJ2-7; D is possibly TRBD1 (5 bases). Trimming took 4 bases from V and 2 from J, leaving 9 bases between them. CDR3 length: 13 amino acids. Germline V gene data show CDR1 as KGHSH and CDR2 as LQKENI. The DNA for the CDR3 is TGTGCCAGCTCACAAGGGGCCCCCTACGAGCAGTACTTC. This translates into CASSQGAPYEQYF.

On this clone: The conserved final phenylalanine or tryptophan is absent from the CDR3, which likely points to a read error. The genes are TRBV28 and TRBJ1-5; D unclear. The CDR3 sequence is 15 residues long. V was cut by 5 bases and J by 3 bases, with 14 bases left in between. CDR1 MDHEN and CDR2 SYDVKM come from the germline V gene. The CDR3 nucleotides are TGTGCCAGCAGTAAAGGAGCGGGGAACAATCAGCCCCAGCATTTG. The encoded protein is CASSKGAGNNQPQHL.

This chain uses TRBV29-1 with TRBJ2-3; 7 positions match TRBD2. V was pared by 4 bases and J by 1 base, with 20 bases of the junction left unmatched. The CDR3 runs to 19 residues. CDR1 and CDR2 (germline): SQVTM, ANQGSEA. DNA of the CDR3: TGCAGCGTTGTCAGCGGCTACGGCAGGGAGGGTTCTCGCACAGATACGCAGTATTTT. Translation gives CSVVSGYGREGSRTDTQYF.

The chain couples TRBV2 to TRBJ1-1; D not resolved. The germline V gene has CDR1 SNHLY and CDR2 FYNNEI. CDR3 length: 14 amino acids. V was trimmed by 0 bases and J by 6 bases, leaving 11 bases between them. For the CDR3, the DNA is TGTGCCAGCAGTGAAGCACGGGTGTTGGCTGAAGCTTTCTTT. Amino acids: CASSEARVLAEAFF.

The V and J genes are TRBV27 and TRBJ2-1, with 12 bases that match TRBD2. J was trimmed by 3 bases and V by 6 bases; bases with no gene match: 3. CDR1 MNHEY and CDR2 SMNVEV come from the germline V gene (reference sequence). The CDR3 is made up of 15 amino acids. CDR3 sequence (DNA): TGTGCCAGCAGCCTAGCGGGAGGGGTCTACAATGAGCAGTTCTTC. Amino acid sequence: CASSLAGGVYNEQFF.

V gene TRBV15 combines with J gene TRBJ2-3; 8 bases agree with TRBD1. The CDR3 contains 15 residues. V gave up 3 bases and J gave up 3 bases; unmatched junction bases: 5. CDR1 is LNHNV and CDR2 is YYDKDF in the germline V gene (reference sequence). The CDR3 spells CATSSGQGWTDTQYF. The CDR3 DNA reads as TGTGCCACCAGCAGTGGACAGGGTTGGACAGATACGCAGTATTTT. Looking up the rest from reference TRBV15 and TRBJ2-3 gives the full variable domain: DAMVIQNPRYQVTQFGKPVTLSCSQTLNHNVMYWYQQKSSQAPKLLFHYYDKDFNNEADTPDNFQSRRPNTSFCFLDIRSPGLGDTAMYLCATSSGQGWTDTQYFGPGTRLTVL.

J is TRBJ2-3 and V is TRBV15; D is ambiguous. V was trimmed by 1 base and J by 4 bases, leaving 9 bases between them. The CDR3 covers 14 residues. Germline CDR1 reads LNHNV; CDR2 reads YYDKDF (reference sequence). This CDR3 is CATSRALQADTQYF. The DNA of the CDR3 is TGTGCCACCAGCAGAGCATTGCAGGCAGATACGCAGTATTTT.

The J gene is TRBJ2-1, the V gene TRBV11-3, with a weak D call TRBD1 (6 bases). With 6 bases removed from V and 9 bases from J, the gap between germline ends came to 12 bases. The germline V gene has CDR1 SGHNT and CDR2 YENEEA. There are 12 residues in the CDR3. CDR3 in DNA: TGTGCCAGCAGACCAATACAGGGTGAGCAGTTCTTC. This sequence encodes CASRPIQGEQFF.

The chain is built from TRBV7-9 and TRBJ1-3, with D uncertain. Germline V gives CDR1 SEHNR, CDR2 FQNEAQ (reference sequence). There are 14 residues in the CDR3. Trimming took off 2 bases at V and 0 bases at J, with 5 bases between the two ends. Written as DNA, the CDR3 is TGTGCCAGCAGCTTAAGCGGCTCTGGAAACACCATATATTTT. This encodes CASSLSGSGNTIYF.

V gene TRBV28 combines with J gene TRBJ1-5; D uncertain. The CDR3 has 14 amino acids. CDR1 is MDHEN, CDR2 SYDVKM, per germline. Trimming stripped 1 base from V and 3 bases from J, with 7 bases between. CDR3 residues: CASSLSFVNQPQHF. DNA of the CDR3: TGTGCCAGCAGTTTATCCTTTGTCAATCAGCCCCAGCATTTT.

V gene TRBV6-1 combines with J gene TRBJ2-2, with 7 bases lining up with TRBD2. In germline, CDR1 is MNHNS, CDR2 SASEGT. There are 13 residues in the CDR3. The V segment lost 10 bases and the J segment 5 bases; nucleotides outside the gene matches: 7. CDR3 residues: CANPGRVTGELFF. As DNA, the CDR3 is TGTGCCAACCCTGGGAGGGTTACCGGGGAGCTGTTTTTT.

This clone occurred a few times. V and J are TRBV19 and TRBJ2-5; D may be TRBD2 (7 bases). With 4 bases removed from V and 5 bases from J, the gap between germline ends came to 17 bases. From germline, CDR1 is LNHDA and CDR2 SQIVND (reference sequence). The CDR3 covers 15 residues. CDR3 nucleotide sequence: TGTGCCAGTAGTACCGCTATGGGAGGGGGGGAGACCCAGTACTTC. Its protein product is CASSTAMGGGETQYF. The variable domain in full, completed from reference TRBV19 and TRBJ2-5, reads DGGITQSPKYLFRKEGQNVTLSCEQNLNHDAMYWYRQDPGQGLRLIYYSQIVNDFQKGDIAEGYSVSREKKESFPLTVTSAQKNPTAFYLCASSTAMGGGETQYFGPGTRLLVL.

J is TRBJ1-1 and V is TRBV2, with TRBD1 matching 7 bases. Germline V gene sequence: CDR1 SNHLY, CDR2 FYNNEI. CDR3 length: 15 residues. V was pared by 5 bases and J by 3 bases, with 9 bases of the junction left unmatched. This chain's CDR3 is CASSLQGSADTEAFF. CDR3 coding DNA: TGTGCCAGCAGTCTACAGGGGTCGGCGGACACTGAAGCTTTCTTT.

This clone was counted between two and nine times. The chain has TRBV30 and TRBJ2-5; D is ambiguous. CDR1 GTSNPN and CDR2 SVGIG come from the germline V gene (reference sequence). V gave up 0 bases and J gave up 2 bases, with 16 bases separating them. This CDR3 region has 16 residues. The CDR3 nucleotides read TGTGCCTGGAGTGTAGCAGGCCTATGGGCTCAAGAGACCCAGTACTTC. This gives the protein CAWSVAGLWAQETQYF.

The chain couples TRBV9 to TRBJ2-7; the match to TRBD2 covers 9 bases. CDR3 length equals 17 residues. J was trimmed by 3 bases and V by 3 bases; bases with no gene match: 13. Germline V lookup: CDR1 SGDLS, CDR2 YYNGEE. DNA for the CDR3: TGTGCCAGCAGCGGCGGGGGGGCCGAGAATGGAAACTACGAGCAGTACTTC. Protein sequence: CASSGGGAENGNYEQYF.

The chain links TRBV11-2 to TRBJ1-1, with D perhaps matching TRBD1 (5 bases). The ends were cut back, 0 bases at V and 8 bases at J, with 10 bases in the middle. Germline CDR1 is SGHAT and CDR2 is FQNNGV. The CDR3 covers 13 residues. Here the CDR3 DNA reads TGTGCCAGCAGCTTAGAGGGGCCTAGGGAAGCTTTCTTT. This encodes CASSLEGPREAFF.

The chain carries TRBV6-5 and TRBJ2-5; D is possibly TRBD1 (5 bases). CDR1 and CDR2 from the germline V gene are MNHEY and SVGAGI. With 5 bases removed from V and 5 bases from J, the gap between germline ends came to 18 bases. The CDR3 is 15 residues long. CDR3 nucleotide sequence: TGTGCCAGCAGTAGGCAGACAGATCGGATCGAGACCCAGTACTTC. Residues: CASSRQTDRIETQYF.

The rearrangement joins TRBV7-8 to TRBJ2-1; TRBD2 agrees at 14 bases. The CDR3 has 15 amino acids. Per germline, CDR1 SGHVS and CDR2 FQNEAQ. V lost 3 bases to trimming and J lost 9 bases; unmatched junction nucleotides: 4. Here the CDR3 reads CASSLETSGRGEQFF. In DNA form, the CDR3 reads TGTGCCAGCAGCTTGGAGACTAGCGGGAGGGGTGAGCAGTTCTTC.

There are a few counts of this clone. This chain links TRBV9 with TRBJ2-7; maybe TRBD2 (5 bases). Trimming pared 0 bases from V and 6 bases from J, leaving 10 bases between. The CDR3 is 13 amino acids. Germline values: CDR1 SGDLS, CDR2 YYNGEE. CDR3 nucleotide sequence: TGTGCCAGCAGCGTAGTCCCCGAGGGCGAGCAGTACTTC. Its protein product is CASSVVPEGEQYF.

The chain employs TRBV7-8 and TRBJ2-7, with 7 bases fitting TRBD1. CDR3 length: 15 residues. CDR1 is SGHVS and CDR2 is FQNEAQ in the germline V gene. With V trimmed by 5 bases and J by 6 bases, 13 bases remained unmatched. CDR3 nucleotide sequence: TGTGCCAGCAGCCTCCAGGGGGTGGTACAAGGCGAGCAGTACTTC. This codes for CASSLQGVVQGEQYF. Looking up the rest from reference TRBV7-8 and TRBJ2-7 gives the full variable domain: GAGVSQSPRYKVAKRGQDVALRCDPISGHVSLFWYQQALGQGPEFLTYFQNEAQLDKSGLPSDRFFAERPEGSVSTLKIQRTQQEDSAVYLCASSLQGVVQGEQYFGPGTRLTVT.

This clone was counted between two and nine times. The chain combines TRBV2 with TRBJ2-5; D is perhaps TRBD2 (5 bases). Germline loops: CDR1 SNHLY, CDR2 FYNNEI. V dropped 7 bases and J dropped 1 base, with 16 bases sitting between them. This CDR3 has 15 amino acids. The CDR3 spells CASNGGRTFQETQYF. The CDR3 DNA reads as TGTGCCAGCAATGGAGGCCGAACCTTCCAAGAGACCCAGTACTTC.

This clone was seen only a few times. This chain connects TRBV4-1 to TRBJ2-1, with 7 bases fitting TRBD2. CDR1 and CDR2 from the germline V gene are MGHRA and YSYEKL. The length of the CDR3 is 19 residues. The V and J ends lost 0 bases and 2 bases, in that order; junction bases with no gene match: 13. This CDR3 reads CASSQEGLGGLTPYNEQFF. CDR3 nucleotide sequence: TGCGCCAGCAGCCAAGAAGGGTTGGGGGGACTAACCCCCTACAATGAGCAGTTCTTC.

The genes are TRBV27 and TRBJ2-7; 9 bases match TRBD2. Losses at the gene ends were 2 bases for V and 2 bases for J; bases not matched to a gene: 4. Germline CDR1 is MNHEY and CDR2 is SMNVEV (reference sequence). This CDR3 is 15 amino acids long. As DNA, the CDR3 is TGTGCCAGCAGTTTAATAGCGGGAGACACCTACGAGCAGTACTTC. This gives the protein CASSLIAGDTYEQYF.

The rearrangement joins TRBV10-3 to TRBJ2-7; the match to TRBD1 covers 8 bases. Per the germline V gene, CDR1 is ENHRY and CDR2 is SYGVKD. V lost 0 bases to trimming and J lost 6 bases; unmatched junction nucleotides: 4. The CDR3 consists of 14 residues. The CDR3 reads CAISESQGASEQYF. In nucleotides, the CDR3 is TGTGCCATCAGTGAGTCCCAGGGGGCGAGCGAGCAGTACTTC.

V and J are TRBV6-1 and TRBJ2-7, with no clear D. Between the trimmed V and J ends, which lost 2 bases and 4 bases, there was a span of 18 bases. Germline assignment: CDR1 MNHNS and CDR2 SASEGT. The length of the CDR3 is 16 residues. The DNA for the CDR3 is TGTGCCAGCAGTGAATTCACGGGTGGTTCGTTATACGAGCAGTACTTC. The encoded protein is CASSEFTGGSLYEQYF.